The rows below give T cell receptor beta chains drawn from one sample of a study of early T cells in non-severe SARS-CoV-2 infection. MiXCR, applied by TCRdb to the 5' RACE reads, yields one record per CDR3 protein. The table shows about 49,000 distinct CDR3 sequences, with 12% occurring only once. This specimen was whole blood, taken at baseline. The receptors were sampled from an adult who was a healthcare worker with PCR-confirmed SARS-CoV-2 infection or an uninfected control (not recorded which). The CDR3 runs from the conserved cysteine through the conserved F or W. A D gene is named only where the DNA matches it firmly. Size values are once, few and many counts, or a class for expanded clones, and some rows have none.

CDR3 DNA: TGTGCCAGCAGTTTCCGACAGGGTAACTTAAACACTGAAGCTTTCTTT
CDR3 protein: CASSFRQGNLNTEAFF
J gene: TRBJ1-1
V gene: TRBV28
D gene: TRBD1
clone size: few

CDR3 DNA: TGCAGTGCTATCTCGCCGGGGGACGGGGAGCTGTTTTTT
CDR3 protein: CSAISPGDGELFF
J gene: TRBJ2-2
V gene: TRBV20-1
D gene: .
clone size: few

CDR3 DNA: TGCAGTGCTCCAGACAGGGATGGCACAGATACGCAGTATTTT
CDR3 protein: CSAPDRDGTDTQYF
J gene: TRBJ2-3
V gene: TRBV20-1
D gene: TRBD1
clone size: many

CDR3 DNA: TGCAGTGCTAGGGTCTCCGAAACTAATGAAAAACTGTTTTTT
CDR3 protein: CSARVSETNEKLFF
J gene: TRBJ1-4
V gene: TRBV20-1
D gene: .
clone size: few

CDR3 DNA: TGCAGTGCTAGTTTTGACGGGACAGGGCGTTCCTACGAGCAGTACTTC
CDR3 protein: CSASFDGTGRSYEQYF
J gene: TRBJ2-7
V gene: TRBV20-1
D gene: TRBD1
clone size: .

CDR3 DNA: TGTGCCAGCAGAGCCACAGGGTCGACACACTACGAGCAGTACTTC
CDR3 protein: CASRATGSTHYEQYF
J gene: TRBJ2-7
V gene: TRBV28
D gene: .
clone size: .

CDR3 DNA: TGTGCCAGCAGTTTATTTCGGGGTGGAACCGGACAGGGAAAGCGACAGCCCCAGCATTTT
CDR3 protein: CASSLFRGGTGQGKRQPQHF
J gene: TRBJ1-5
V gene: TRBV28
D gene: TRBD1
clone size: few

CDR3 DNA: TGTGCCAGCACCCACGGGGCGGGTCCCTACGAGCAGTACTTC
CDR3 protein: CASTHGAGPYEQYF
J gene: TRBJ2-7
V gene: TRBV6-2/TRBV6-3
D gene: .
clone size: few

CDR3 DNA: TGTGCCAGCTTTGGACTAGCCTTCCACAATGAGCAGTTCTTC
CDR3 protein: CASFGLAFHNEQFF
J gene: TRBJ2-1
V gene: TRBV11-2
D gene: TRBD2
clone size: many

CDR3 DNA: TGTGCCAGCAGTTTATGGGGCAGGAGCAATTCACCCCTCCACTTT
CDR3 protein: CASSLWGRSNSPLHF
J gene: TRBJ1-6
V gene: TRBV12-3/TRBV12-4
D gene: .
clone size: few

CDR3 DNA: TGTGCCAGCAGGTATACCGGGACGGGACACTACGAGCAGTACTTC
CDR3 protein: CASRYTGTGHYEQYF
J gene: TRBJ2-7
V gene: TRBV11-2
D gene: .
clone size: .

CDR3 DNA: TGTGCCAGCAGCTTAGGGGGCGCTAGTTGGACAGATACGCAGTATTTT
CDR3 protein: CASSLGGASWTDTQYF
J gene: TRBJ2-3
V gene: TRBV7-9
D gene: .
clone size: few

CDR3 DNA: TGTGCCGTTTCGCAGGGCTGGGACAATGAGCAGTTCTTC
CDR3 protein: CAVSQGWDNEQFF
J gene: TRBJ2-1
V gene: TRBV11-2
D gene: .
clone size: few

CDR3 DNA: TGTGCCAGCAGCTGGAACAGGGGAGCGGCCAACGTCCTGACTTTC
CDR3 protein: CASSWNRGAANVLTF
J gene: TRBJ2-6
V gene: TRBV5-6
D gene: TRBD1
clone size: many

CDR3 DNA: TGTGCCAGTAGTATGGAGATTGAGCAGTTCTTC
CDR3 protein: CASSMEIEQFF
J gene: TRBJ2-1
V gene: TRBV19
D gene: .
clone size: many

CDR3 DNA: TGTGCCAGCAGGATAGACAGGGCCGATTCACCCCTCCACTTT
CDR3 protein: CASRIDRADSPLHF
J gene: TRBJ1-6
V gene: TRBV6-1
D gene: TRBD1
clone size: few

CDR3 DNA: TGTGCCAGCAGCTCCGACAGGGGTGACTACGAGCAGTACTTC
CDR3 protein: CASSSDRGDYEQYF
J gene: TRBJ2-7
V gene: TRBV13
D gene: TRBD1
clone size: few

CDR3 DNA: TGTGCCAGCAGCACAACGAGGAGTGCGAACGGGGAGCTGTTTTTT
CDR3 protein: CASSTTRSANGELFF
J gene: TRBJ2-2
V gene: TRBV11-2
D gene: .
clone size: .

CDR3 DNA: TGTGCCAGCTCACCAGGGGCTGAGTACGAGCAGTACTTC
CDR3 protein: CASSPGAEYEQYF
J gene: TRBJ2-7
V gene: TRBV18
D gene: .
clone size: .

CDR3 DNA: TGCGCCAGCAGCAGGGGTAGCGGGGAGTTCGGGAATGAGCAGTTCTTC
CDR3 protein: CASSRGSGEFGNEQFF
J gene: TRBJ2-1
V gene: TRBV4-1
D gene: TRBD2
clone size: few

CDR3 DNA: TGTGCCAGCAGCTTATACGGCTCCTACAATGAGCAGTTCTTC
CDR3 protein: CASSLYGSYNEQFF
J gene: TRBJ2-1
V gene: TRBV7-3
D gene: .
clone size: few

CDR3 DNA: TGTGCCAGCAGCTTGGGGGACAGAACACTGTATGGCTACACCTTC
CDR3 protein: CASSLGDRTLYGYTF
J gene: TRBJ1-2
V gene: TRBV5-4
D gene: TRBD1
clone size: many

CDR3 DNA: TGTGCCAGCTCACCGCTCCCCGGGACGGCCCTAGGAGCCTATGGCTACACCTTC
CDR3 protein: CASSPLPGTALGAYGYTF
J gene: TRBJ1-2
V gene: TRBV18
D gene: .
clone size: many

CDR3 DNA: TGTGCCAGCTCACCACCAGGAGGACAGGGTCCCTACGAGCAGTACTTC
CDR3 protein: CASSPPGGQGPYEQYF
J gene: TRBJ2-7
V gene: TRBV18
D gene: TRBD1
clone size: .

CDR3 DNA: TGTGCCAGCAGTTCCTCTACCGGTATGGGGACAAAAGCAGTCTTC
CDR3 protein: CASSSSTGMGTKAVF
J gene: TRBJ2-1
V gene: TRBV2
D gene: .
clone size: medium-sized

CDR3 DNA: TGTGCCAGCAGCCAAGATCGGCGGTCAAACTCCTACAATGAGCAGTTCTTC
CDR3 protein: CASSQDRRSNSYNEQFF
J gene: TRBJ2-1
V gene: TRBV3-1
D gene: .
clone size: .

CDR3 DNA: TGTGCCAGCAGCTTAGATCGTCGCAGGGCGAACACCGGGGAGCTGTTTTTT
CDR3 protein: CASSLDRRRANTGELFF
J gene: TRBJ2-2
V gene: TRBV7-2
D gene: .
clone size: .

CDR3 DNA: TGTGCCAGCAGCTTAGCGGGGCCCTCTTATGGCTACACCTTC
CDR3 protein: CASSLAGPSYGYTF
J gene: TRBJ1-2
V gene: TRBV7-9
D gene: .
clone size: few

CDR3 DNA: TGTGCCAGCTCACCAGGGGAAGGACATGGCTACACCTTC
CDR3 protein: CASSPGEGHGYTF
J gene: TRBJ1-2
V gene: TRBV18
D gene: .
clone size: .

CDR3 DNA: TGTGCCAGCTCACCACAGGACTCTGGAAACACCATATATTTT
CDR3 protein: CASSPQDSGNTIYF
J gene: TRBJ1-3
V gene: TRBV18
D gene: .
clone size: few

CDR3 DNA: TGTGCCAGCAGCCAAGAAGCGGGGCACGGGGAGCTGTTTTTT
CDR3 protein: CASSQEAGHGELFF
J gene: TRBJ2-2
V gene: TRBV4-2
D gene: TRBD2
clone size: .

CDR3 DNA: TGTGCCAGCAGCCGGCGGCTAGAGACCCAGTACTTC
CDR3 protein: CASSRRLETQYF
J gene: TRBJ2-5
V gene: TRBV3-1
D gene: .
clone size: few

CDR3 DNA: TGTGCCAGCAGTTATCCCCCCCAGCCCCAGCATTTT
CDR3 protein: CASSYPPQPQHF
J gene: TRBJ1-5
V gene: TRBV6-2/TRBV6-3
D gene: .
clone size: many

CDR3 DNA: TGTGCCAGCAGCTTATTCTGGACCGGGGGCGGGGAGCTGTTTTTT
CDR3 protein: CASSLFWTGGGELFF
J gene: TRBJ2-2
V gene: TRBV7-8
D gene: .
clone size: many

CDR3 DNA: TGCGCCAGCAGCTTGACCCTCAACAGTGTACGCACAGATACGCAGTATTTT
CDR3 protein: CASSLTLNSVRTDTQYF
J gene: TRBJ2-3
V gene: TRBV5-1
D gene: .
clone size: many

CDR3 DNA: TGCGCCACCGGGGCAGGTGATACCACAGATACGCAGTATTTT
CDR3 protein: CATGAGDTTDTQYF
J gene: TRBJ2-3
V gene: TRBV5-1
D gene: .
clone size: .

CDR3 DNA: TGTGCCAGCAGTTACGACCAGGGCGGCGAAAAACTGTTTTTT
CDR3 protein: CASSYDQGGEKLFF
J gene: TRBJ1-4
V gene: TRBV6-5
D gene: .
clone size: .

CDR3 DNA: TGTGCCAGCAGTTATTTGGCGGGAGGGGGGGCACAAGAGACCCAGTACTTC
CDR3 protein: CASSYLAGGGAQETQYF
J gene: TRBJ2-5
V gene: TRBV6-2/TRBV6-3
D gene: TRBD2
clone size: .

CDR3 DNA: TGTGCCAGCACCCCGGGACTAGCGATTTACAATGAGCAGTTCTTC
CDR3 protein: CASTPGLAIYNEQFF
J gene: TRBJ2-1
V gene: TRBV28
D gene: TRBD2
clone size: many

CDR3 DNA: TGCGCCAGCACCAGGGGGGACTATGGCTACACCTTC
CDR3 protein: CASTRGDYGYTF
J gene: TRBJ1-2
V gene: TRBV5-1
D gene: TRBD1
clone size: many

CDR3 DNA: TGTGCCAGCAGTTACTCAGCAGGGTCTATCTACGAGCAGTACTTC
CDR3 protein: CASSYSAGSIYEQYF
J gene: TRBJ2-7
V gene: TRBV6-5
D gene: .
clone size: many

CDR3 DNA: TGTGCCAGCAGCTTATTCGCAAACCGTTCCTACGAGCAGTACTTC
CDR3 protein: CASSLFANRSYEQYF
J gene: TRBJ2-7
V gene: TRBV13
D gene: .
clone size: few

CDR3 DNA: TGTGCCAGCAGTTACCTTCGAGACGAAAAACTGTTTTTT
CDR3 protein: CASSYLRDEKLFF
J gene: TRBJ1-4
V gene: TRBV6-2/TRBV6-3
D gene: .
clone size: few

CDR3 DNA: TGTGCCAGTAGTTGGACAGCAAACTATGGCTACACCTTC
CDR3 protein: CASSWTANYGYTF
J gene: TRBJ1-2
V gene: TRBV19
D gene: .
clone size: few

CDR3 DNA: TGTGCCACCAGCAGAGATGTGGGAACTGAAGCTTTCTTT
CDR3 protein: CATSRDVGTEAFF
J gene: TRBJ1-1
V gene: TRBV15
D gene: .
clone size: .

CDR3 DNA: TGTGCCAGCAGGTGGTCAGAGTCCGATAGCAATCAGCCCCAGCATTTT
CDR3 protein: CASRWSESDSNQPQHF
J gene: TRBJ1-5
V gene: TRBV6-6
D gene: .
clone size: .

CDR3 DNA: TGTGCCAGCACCGAAGGACTAGCCGGGAATGAGCAGTTCTTC
CDR3 protein: CASTEGLAGNEQFF
J gene: TRBJ2-1
V gene: TRBV5-4
D gene: TRBD2
clone size: .

CDR3 DNA: TGCGCCAGCAGCTCTGGGACAGGGGGCGTTGGTGAGCAGTTCTTC
CDR3 protein: CASSSGTGGVGEQFF
J gene: TRBJ2-1
V gene: TRBV5-1
D gene: TRBD1
clone size: many

CDR3 DNA: TGTGCCAGCAGCTTATCCGGACAGGCTGGGGCCAACGTCCTGACTTTC
CDR3 protein: CASSLSGQAGANVLTF
J gene: TRBJ2-6
V gene: TRBV7-9
D gene: TRBD1
clone size: .

CDR3 DNA: TGTGCCAGCAGCGCCCTCCCCCTTCGACTAGCTCAAACAAGAGAATACAATGAGCAGTTCTTC
CDR3 protein: CASSALPLRLAQTREYNEQFF
J gene: TRBJ2-1
V gene: TRBV9
D gene: TRBD2
clone size: many

CDR3 DNA: TGCAGTGCTAGAACCAGGGAGGGTTTAAATACGCAGTATTTT
CDR3 protein: CSARTREGLNTQYF
J gene: TRBJ2-3
V gene: TRBV20-1
D gene: TRBD2
clone size: few

CDR3 DNA: TGTGCCAGCAGCCAAGTCTTCAGTCACTCTGGGGCCAACGTCCTGACTTTC
CDR3 protein: CASSQVFSHSGANVLTF
J gene: TRBJ2-6
V gene: TRBV3-1
D gene: .
clone size: few

CDR3 DNA: TGTGCCAGCAGCCAAGATGGGGGGTTTGGACAGGCTACGCATTTT
CDR3 protein: CASSQDGGFGQATHF
J gene: TRBJ1-5
V gene: TRBV4-2
D gene: TRBD1
clone size: few

CDR3 DNA: TGTGCCAGCAGCTTAAACCCTCCCTCACCCTCCACAGATACGCAGTATTTT
CDR3 protein: CASSLNPPSPSTDTQYF
J gene: TRBJ2-3
V gene: TRBV7-2
D gene: .
clone size: few

CDR3 DNA: TGTGCCAGCAGCTTACTTGGGGGAGTGGCCACCGGGGAGCTGTTTTTT
CDR3 protein: CASSLLGGVATGELFF
J gene: TRBJ2-2
V gene: TRBV7-3
D gene: .
clone size: .

CDR3 DNA: TGTGCCAGCAGCTTAGTGGCAAGAAGCTCTGGGGCCAACGTCCTGACTTTC
CDR3 protein: CASSLVARSSGANVLTF
J gene: TRBJ2-6
V gene: TRBV7-2
D gene: .
clone size: once

CDR3 DNA: TGCGCCAGCAGCGACCGGGACAGGGAGGGTGGCGAGCAGTACTTC
CDR3 protein: CASSDRDREGGEQYF
J gene: TRBJ2-7
V gene: TRBV5-1
D gene: TRBD1
clone size: .

CDR3 DNA: TGCAGTGCTGCCTTGGGGACTAGCGGGATTCGTGAGCAGTTCTTC
CDR3 protein: CSAALGTSGIREQFF
J gene: TRBJ2-1
V gene: TRBV20-1
D gene: TRBD2
clone size: .